This record looks at one T cell receptor beta chain sequence and its context. Its antigen is as yet unknown. This sample stems from a study of lymphopenia after photon versus proton radiotherapy. Whole-study findings and limits: Relative stability marked proton patients; photon patients lost diversity and naive cells. Oligoclonal CD8+ Temra expansion after nadir drove photon patients' diversity drop.

Data came from immunoSEQ multiplex PCR; TCRdb stores just in-frame clones and leaves some out. This sample yields about 24,000 clones, of which roughly 80% are seen a single time; roughly 20% belongs to the top ten. Sequencing used peripheral blood, obtained from a patient treated with proton-based radiotherapy. The clonotype originates from a woman aged 70-85 years with pancreatic cancer.

This CDR3 is CASSLRTGTGETQYF. The CDR3 nucleotides are TGTGCCAGCAGTTTAAGGACAGGGACGGGGGAGACCCAGTACTTC. The chain employs TRBV28 and TRBJ2-5, with 8 bases fitting TRBD1. The CDR3 spans 15 residues. Trimming cost V 2 bases and J 5 bases; bases outside gene matches: 7. Germline V gene lookup returns CDR1 MDHEN and CDR2 SYDVKM.